This TCR beta chain originates from a study of T cell responses to AZD1222 COVID-19 vaccine. Only in-frame clones appear in the TCRdb table, and some are missing; sequencing was by immunoSEQ multiplex PCR. The table has 110,000 or so clones, more than 70% seen once. From germline, CDR1 is MDHEN and CDR2 SYDVKM. The ends were cut back, 4 bases at V and 6 bases at J, with 24 bases in the middle. This CDR3 is built from 17 residues. This material consisted of peripheral blood, taken 28 days after the second AZD1222 dose. The sequence came from an adult who received the AZD1222 COVID-19 vaccine. The chain is built from TRBV28 and TRBJ1-1; maybe TRBD1 (5 bases). CDR3 residues: CASSSYLHYGGGAEAFF. The CDR3 DNA sequence: TGTGCCAGCAGTTCCTATCTCCATTATGGGGGTGGCGCTGAAGCTTTCTTT.